The present T cell receptor (beta chain) was sequenced within a study of blood T cell repertoires in COVID-19. Measured with immunoSEQ multiplex PCR; TCRdb has only the in-frame clones, and not every one. The sample consists of approximately 150,000 clones, around 87% of them appearing once. Germline CDR1 SGHNT, CDR2 YYREEE (reference sequence). The V gene end was trimmed by 4 bases and the J gene end by 1 base; junction bases not matched to a gene: 11. The length of the CDR3 is 17 residues. This chain links TRBV5-4 with TRBJ1-3; 7 bases fit TRBD1. The sequence derives from a man between 18 and 29 years old with COVID-19, enrolled during active disease. What was sequenced was peripheral blood. The CDR3 DNA reads as TGTGCCAGCAGCCCGCGACAGGGTTTCGGGTCTGGAAACACCATATATTTT. Amino acids: CASSPRQGFGSGNTIYF.